This T cell receptor beta chain is drawn from a study of blood T cell repertoires in COVID-19. Turning to the study itself: The samples span acute and convalescent COVID-19 from the United States, Italy and Spain. PBMCs, B-cell-depleted T cells, or T cells were the source of the cDNA or gDNA that made up the material.

How the authors handled the data: Estimated nucleated cell counts came from reference gene primer amplification. Sequencing used immunoSEQ multiplex PCR; TCRdb keeps in-frame clones, though not all of them. V and J calls and clone size are as listed in that table; D and trimming were resolved from the DNA. Found here are about 190,000 clones, 80% to 90% of them singletons; the top ten hold roughly 4.6%. The CDR3 covers 17 residues. The V and J ends lost 5 bases and 0 bases, in that order; junction bases with no gene match: 5. The germline CDR1 and CDR2 sequences are SQVTM and ANQGSEA. The chain is built from TRBV29-1 and TRBJ2-3; TRBD2 matches at 16 bases. The clonotype originates from a woman aged 70-85 years with active or convalescent COVID-19. Material: peripheral blood. The CDR3 DNA reads TGCAGCGTTACGGGACTAGCGGGAGGGGGTAGCACAGATACGCAGTATTTT. Its translation is CSVTGLAGGGSTDTQYF.